The TCR beta chain under discussion was sequenced for a study of T cell repertoires in cytomegalovirus infection. Study summary: CMV infection together with matching HLA type was indicated by public TCR beta signatures. Regarding the study as a whole: The cumulative frequency of public TCR beta families identified carriers of CMV plus the relevant HLA. HLA-C-restricted CMV clonotypes gave the most frequent clonotype in two of eight donors.

This clonotype was seen many times. Its target is unknown. TCRdb re-analysed the reads in MiXCR, keeping a single row per CDR3 protein. The sample lists about 360,000 distinct CDR3 sequences; roughly 18% were seen once. Trimming cost V 2 bases and J 5 bases, with 12 bases left between them. The CDR3 totals 15 residues. The germline V gene has CDR1 SGHVS and CDR2 FQNEAQ. The receptor was isolated from a human donor in good health (CMV status not recorded). Some clones in this sample may be carry-over from other donors' samples. Input material: PBMCs. The rearrangement joins TRBV7-8 to TRBJ1-4; weak D call: TRBD1 (5 bases). CDR3 in DNA: TGTGCCAGCAGCTTATCGGCAGGGTCCAATGAAAAACTGTTTTTT. Residues: CASSLSAGSNEKLFF.